These 3 T cell receptor beta chains share one sample of origin, sequenced in a study of blood T cells in healthy people across ages (dated by TCRdb to the mid-2010s). Libraries were made using 5' RACE. For sequencing, an Illumina HiSeq 2500 was employed. A second PCR of roughly 7 to 11 cycles was performed with a sample-barcoded 5' primer and a J-beta primer mix. TCRdb applied fastp at Q25 and MiXCR to the public reads, then kept only in-frame beta chains. Rows matching on CDR3 protein sequence are summarized as one entry with the most common DNA and genes. This sample has about 1.7 million distinct CDR3 sequences in its table, and 28% of those were observed once. Together, the top ten hold roughly 8.2% of the sample. The material sequenced was blood. The receptors here all came from a woman younger than 45 in good health.

This clonotype appeared a few times. This chain uses TRBV7-6 with TRBJ2-3; possibly TRBD2 for D (5 bases). Germline-derived CDR1 and CDR2 are SGHVS and FNYEAQ. The CDR3 consists of 17 residues. With 6 bases removed from V and 0 bases from J, the gap between germline ends came to 19 bases. The CDR3 spells CASSLTPGTYSTDTQYF. For the CDR3, the DNA is TGTGCCAGCAGTTTAACCCCGGGAACCTATAGCACAGATACGCAGTATTTT.

This chain connects TRBV6-1 to TRBJ1-1; the D is unclear. Germline CDR1 reads MNHNS; CDR2 reads SASEGT. The length of the CDR3 is 11 residues. V was shortened by 7 bases and J by 6 bases, with 9 bases between the two germline ends. The CDR3 is CASIQWPEAFF. CDR3 DNA: TGTGCCAGCATACAGTGGCCTGAAGCTTTCTTT.

This clonotype has only a few counts. V gene TRBV7-3 combines with J gene TRBJ2-1, with D possibly TRBD1 on 5 matching bases. The CDR3 is 13 residues long. V lost 4 bases and J lost 8, with 12 bases in between. The germline gives CDR1 SGHTA, CDR2 FQGTGA. In DNA form, the CDR3 reads TGTGCCAGCAGCTCAACCCAGGGCGATGAGCAGTTCTTC. Protein sequence: CASSSTQGDEQFF.